This entry describes one TCR beta chain. The sample originates from a study of T cells in Graves' hyperthyroidism and ophthalmopathy. Cells are PBMCs isolated from over 7.5 ml of fresh blood. Germline V lookup: CDR1 SEHNR, CDR2 FQNEAQ (reference sequence). This CDR3 spans 18 amino acids. The J segment lost 5 bases and the V segment lost 2 bases, leaving 17 bases of the junction unmatched. Amplification of TCR beta CDR3 regions was performed using RNA transcripts as template. In the first-round RT-PCR of the TCR CDR3, the HTBI primer set was used. One entry per CDR3 protein, called by TCRdb with MiXCR from the multiplex PCR reads. The sample lists some 490,000 distinct CDR3 sequences; around a fifth were seen once.

This receptor was obtained from a woman between 65 and 79 years old with Graves' ophthalmopathy. The rearrangement joins TRBV7-9 to TRBJ1-2; 7 bases fit TRBD1. Material: blood. CDR3 nucleotide sequence: TGTGCCAGCAGCTTATCATACGGGGTGGCAGGGGGGAGATATGGCTACACCTTC. Translated: CASSLSYGVAGGRYGYTF.